By share, the clone carrying this T cell receptor (beta chain) ranks as medium-sized. Its matching antigen is unknown. TCR libraries were prepared from around 15 ng of total RNA with the QIAseq Immune Repertoire TCR panel. TCRdb itself ran the reads through MiXCR, one entry per CDR3 protein. The profile shows 300 to 350 distinct CDR3 sequences, approximately 8.8% of them singletons. From live CD3+CD8+TCRalphabeta+ cells, four PD-1 and/or TIGIT subsets were sorted. CDR1 and CDR2 (germline): DFQATT, SNEGSKA (reference sequence). V lost 6 bases, J lost 0 bases, and 12 bases lay in between. This CDR3 contains 14 residues. The data were obtained in a study of circulating CD8 cells and anti-PD-1 response in melanoma. Study observations and caveats: Replicates were generally not done for experiments. Published repertoire comparisons used only baseline and M1 samples.

The input for sequencing was CD8+ T cells from PBMCs, taken at baseline or after one month of anti-PD-1 therapy (not recorded which). The TCR was taken from a human donor with melanoma. The V call is TRBV20-1, the J call TRBJ2-1; no reliable D call. CDR3 residues: CSAEPESSYNEQFF. The DNA of the CDR3 is TGCAGTGCCGAACCGGAGAGCTCCTACAATGAGCAGTTCTTC.